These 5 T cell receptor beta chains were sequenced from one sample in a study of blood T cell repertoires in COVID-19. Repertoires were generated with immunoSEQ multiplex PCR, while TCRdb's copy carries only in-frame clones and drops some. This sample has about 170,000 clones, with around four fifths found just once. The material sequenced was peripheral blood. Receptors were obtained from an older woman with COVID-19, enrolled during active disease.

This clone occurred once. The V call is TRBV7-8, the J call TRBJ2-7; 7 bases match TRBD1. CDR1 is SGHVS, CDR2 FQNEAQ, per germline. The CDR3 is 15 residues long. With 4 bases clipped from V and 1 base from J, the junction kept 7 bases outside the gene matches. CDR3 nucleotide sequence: TGTGCCAGCAGCTCTAGACAGGGCAATTCCTACGAGCAGTACTTC. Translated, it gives CASSSRQGNSYEQYF.

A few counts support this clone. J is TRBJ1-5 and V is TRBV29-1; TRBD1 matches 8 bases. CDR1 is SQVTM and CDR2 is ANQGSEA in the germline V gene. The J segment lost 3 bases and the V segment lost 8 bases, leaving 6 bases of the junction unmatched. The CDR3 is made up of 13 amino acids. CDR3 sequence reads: CSTGQGPNQPQHF. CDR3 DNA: TGCAGCACAGGACAGGGCCCCAATCAGCCCCAGCATTTT.

For the CDR3, the DNA is TGTGCCAGCTGGAGGGGTTTGAACACTGAAGCTTTCTTT. This encodes CASWRGLNTEAFF. The rearrangement joins TRBV6-5 to TRBJ1-1, with D perhaps TRBD1 (5 bases). The V and J ends lost 8 bases and 0 bases respectively, with 10 bases between them. The CDR3 is 13 amino acids. Germline-derived CDR1 and CDR2 are MNHEY and SVGAGI.

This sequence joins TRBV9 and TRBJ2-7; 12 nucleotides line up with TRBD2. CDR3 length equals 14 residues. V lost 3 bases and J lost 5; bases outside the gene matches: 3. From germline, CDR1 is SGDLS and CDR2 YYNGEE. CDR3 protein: CASSATSGSHEQYF. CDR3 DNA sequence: TGTGCCAGCAGCGCGACTAGCGGGAGCCACGAGCAGTACTTC. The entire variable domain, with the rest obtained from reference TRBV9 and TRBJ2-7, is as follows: DSGVTQTPKHLITATGQRVTLRCSPRSGDLSVYWYQQSLDQGLQFLIQYYNGEERAKGNILERFSAQQFPDLHSELNLSSLELGDSALYFCASSATSGSHEQYFGPGTRLTVT.

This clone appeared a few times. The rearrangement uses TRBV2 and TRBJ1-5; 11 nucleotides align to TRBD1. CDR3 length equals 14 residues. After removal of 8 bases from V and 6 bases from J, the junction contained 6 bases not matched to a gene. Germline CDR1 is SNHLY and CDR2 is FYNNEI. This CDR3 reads CASRRTGGSQPQHF. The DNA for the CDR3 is TGTGCCAGCCGGAGGACAGGGGGCTCTCAGCCCCAGCATTTT.